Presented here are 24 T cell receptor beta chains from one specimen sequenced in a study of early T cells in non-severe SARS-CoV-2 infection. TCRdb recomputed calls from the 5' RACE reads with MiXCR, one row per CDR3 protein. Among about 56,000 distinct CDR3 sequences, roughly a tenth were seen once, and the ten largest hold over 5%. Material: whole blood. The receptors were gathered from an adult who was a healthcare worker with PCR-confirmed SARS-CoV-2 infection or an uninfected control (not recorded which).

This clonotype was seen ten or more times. CDR3 region: CASRTNRDKEGKLFF. For the CDR3, the DNA is TGTGCCAGCAGAACCAACCGGGACAAAGAGGGGAAACTGTTTTTT. The gene calls are TRBV12-3 or TRBV12-4 and TRBJ1-4, with a tentative D call TRBD1 (6 bases). The CDR3 has 15 residues. With 6 bases removed from V and 11 bases from J, the gap between germline ends came to 22 bases.

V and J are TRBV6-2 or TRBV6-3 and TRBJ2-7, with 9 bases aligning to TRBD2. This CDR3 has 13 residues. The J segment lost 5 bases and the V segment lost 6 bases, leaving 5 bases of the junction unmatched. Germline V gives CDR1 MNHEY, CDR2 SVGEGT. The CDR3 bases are TGTGCCAGCAGCCGTAGCGGGGGCAACGAGCAGTACTTC. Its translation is CASSRSGGNEQYF.

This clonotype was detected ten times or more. CDR3 bases: TGTGCCAGCAGTTCCCCCGGGACCCAAGAGACCCAGTACTTC. The encoded protein is CASSSPGTQETQYF. This chain uses TRBV7-6 with TRBJ2-5; D tentatively reads TRBD1 or TRBD2 (5 bases each). V lost 6 bases and J lost 1, with 12 bases in between. This CDR3 spans 14 amino acids. Germline CDR1 is SGHVS and CDR2 is FNYEAQ.

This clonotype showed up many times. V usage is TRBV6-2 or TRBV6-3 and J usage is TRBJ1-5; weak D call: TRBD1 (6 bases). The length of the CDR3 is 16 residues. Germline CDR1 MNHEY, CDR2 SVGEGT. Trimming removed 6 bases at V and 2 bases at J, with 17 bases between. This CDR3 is CASRPFWGAGNQPQHF. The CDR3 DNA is TGTGCCAGCAGGCCCTTTTGGGGGGCAGGCAATCAGCCCCAGCATTTT.

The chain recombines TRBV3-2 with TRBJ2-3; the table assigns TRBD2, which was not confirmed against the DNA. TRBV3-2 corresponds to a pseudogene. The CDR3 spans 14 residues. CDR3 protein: CASSQDHSGNTQYF. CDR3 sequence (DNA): TGTGCCAGCAGCCAAGATCATAGCGGGAATACGCAGTATTTT.

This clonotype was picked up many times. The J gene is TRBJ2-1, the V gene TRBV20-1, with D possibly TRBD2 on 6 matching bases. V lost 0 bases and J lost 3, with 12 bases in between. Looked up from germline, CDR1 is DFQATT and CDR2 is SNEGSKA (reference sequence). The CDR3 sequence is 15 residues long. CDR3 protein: CSARDLAQNYNEQFF. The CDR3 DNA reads TGCAGTGCTAGAGATCTAGCGCAGAACTACAATGAGCAGTTCTTC.

As DNA, the CDR3 is TGCAGTGCCAGCCCGACAGGGGCGCTGGAGCCCCAGCATTTT. Translating gives CSASPTGALEPQHF. J is TRBJ1-5 and V is TRBV20-1, with 8 bases identical to TRBD1. V was clipped by 6 bases and J by 8 bases; unmatched bases: 12. Germline lookup yields CDR1 DFQATT and CDR2 SNEGSKA (reference sequence). The CDR3 extends over 14 amino acids.

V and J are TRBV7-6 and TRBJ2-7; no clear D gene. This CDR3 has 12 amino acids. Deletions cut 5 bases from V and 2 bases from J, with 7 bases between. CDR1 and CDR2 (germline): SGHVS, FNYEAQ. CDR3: CASSHGTYEQYF. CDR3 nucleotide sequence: TGTGCCAGCAGCCACGGCACCTACGAGCAGTACTTC.

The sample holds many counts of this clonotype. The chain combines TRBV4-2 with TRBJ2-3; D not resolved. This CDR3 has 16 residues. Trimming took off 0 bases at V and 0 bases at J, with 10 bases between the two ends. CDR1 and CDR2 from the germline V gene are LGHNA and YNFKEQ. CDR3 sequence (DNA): TGTGCCAGCAGCCAAGAGGGTCGGACGAGCACAGATACGCAGTATTTT. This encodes CASSQEGRTSTDTQYF.

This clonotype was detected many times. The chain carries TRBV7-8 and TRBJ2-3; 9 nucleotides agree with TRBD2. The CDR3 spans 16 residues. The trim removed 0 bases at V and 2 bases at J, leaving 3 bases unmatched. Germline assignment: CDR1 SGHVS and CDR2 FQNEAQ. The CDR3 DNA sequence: TGTGCCAGCAGCTTAGCGACGGGACTAGCCACAGATACGCAGTATTTT. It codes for CASSLATGLATDTQYF.

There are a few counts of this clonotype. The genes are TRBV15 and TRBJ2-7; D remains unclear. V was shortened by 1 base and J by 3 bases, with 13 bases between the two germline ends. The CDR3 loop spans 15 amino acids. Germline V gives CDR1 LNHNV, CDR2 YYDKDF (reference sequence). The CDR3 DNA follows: TGTGCCACCAGCAGAGGAGAGCCCTGGCGCTACGAGCAGTACTTC. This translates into CATSRGEPWRYEQYF.

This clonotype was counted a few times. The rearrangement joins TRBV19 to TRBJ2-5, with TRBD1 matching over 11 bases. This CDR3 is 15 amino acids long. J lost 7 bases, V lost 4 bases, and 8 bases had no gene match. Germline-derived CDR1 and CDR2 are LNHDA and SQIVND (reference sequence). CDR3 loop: CASSTRGGTGGTQYF. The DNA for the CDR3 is TGTGCCAGTAGTACTAGGGGAGGGACAGGGGGGACCCAGTACTTC.

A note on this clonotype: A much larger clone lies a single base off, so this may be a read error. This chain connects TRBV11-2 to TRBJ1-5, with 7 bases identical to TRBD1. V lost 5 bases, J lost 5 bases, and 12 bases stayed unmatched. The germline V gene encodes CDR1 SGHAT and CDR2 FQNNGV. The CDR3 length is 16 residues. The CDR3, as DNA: TGTGCCAGCAGCCTCCGACAGGGAGTAGGCGATCAGCCCCAGCATTTT. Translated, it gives CASSLRQGVGDQPQHF.

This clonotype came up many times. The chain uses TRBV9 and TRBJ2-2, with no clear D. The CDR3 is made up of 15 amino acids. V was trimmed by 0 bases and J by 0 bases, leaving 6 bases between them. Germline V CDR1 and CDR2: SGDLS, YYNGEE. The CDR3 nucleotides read TGTGCCAGCAGCGTAGGCAGCTCGAACACCGGGGAGCTGTTTTTT. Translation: CASSVGSSNTGELFF.

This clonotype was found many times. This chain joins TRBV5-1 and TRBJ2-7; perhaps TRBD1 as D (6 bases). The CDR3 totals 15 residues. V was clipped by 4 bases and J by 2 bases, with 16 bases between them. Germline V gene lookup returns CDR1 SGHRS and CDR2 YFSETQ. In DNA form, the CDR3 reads TGCGCCAGCAGCCCTCCCGGGACAAACCCCTACGAGCAGTACTTC. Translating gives CASSPPGTNPYEQYF.

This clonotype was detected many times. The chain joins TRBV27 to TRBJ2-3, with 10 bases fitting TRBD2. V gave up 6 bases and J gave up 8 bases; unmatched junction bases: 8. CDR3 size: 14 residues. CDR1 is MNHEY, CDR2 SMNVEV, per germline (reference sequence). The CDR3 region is CASRFLASGSTQYF. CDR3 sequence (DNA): TGTGCCAGCAGATTCCTAGCTAGCGGGAGTACGCAGTATTTT.

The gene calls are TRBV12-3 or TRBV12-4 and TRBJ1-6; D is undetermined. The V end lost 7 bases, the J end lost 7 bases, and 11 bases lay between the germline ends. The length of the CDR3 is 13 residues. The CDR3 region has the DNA TGTGCCAGCATGATTTTCGGGAATTCACCCCTCCACTTT. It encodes CASMIFGNSPLHF.

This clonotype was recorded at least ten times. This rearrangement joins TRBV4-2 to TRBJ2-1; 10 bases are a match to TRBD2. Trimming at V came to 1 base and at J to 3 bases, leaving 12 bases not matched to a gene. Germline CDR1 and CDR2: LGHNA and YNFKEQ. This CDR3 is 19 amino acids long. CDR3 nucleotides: TGTGCCAGCAGCCAAGCTTCGGGACTAGCGCGATACTACTACAATGAGCAGTTCTTC. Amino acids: CASSQASGLARYYYNEQFF.

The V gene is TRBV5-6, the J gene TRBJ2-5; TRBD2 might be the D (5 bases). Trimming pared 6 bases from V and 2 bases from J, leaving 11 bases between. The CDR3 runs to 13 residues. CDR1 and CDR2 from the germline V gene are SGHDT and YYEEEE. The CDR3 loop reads CASTLRGQETQYF. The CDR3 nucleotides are TGTGCCAGCACCCTGAGAGGGCAAGAGACCCAGTACTTC.

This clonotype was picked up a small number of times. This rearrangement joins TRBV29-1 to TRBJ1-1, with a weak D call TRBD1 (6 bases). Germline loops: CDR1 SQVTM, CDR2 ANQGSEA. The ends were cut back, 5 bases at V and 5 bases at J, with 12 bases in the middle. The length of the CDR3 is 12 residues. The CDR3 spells CSVYEGGTEAFF. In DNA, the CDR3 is TGCAGCGTTTATGAGGGGGGAACTGAAGCTTTCTTT.

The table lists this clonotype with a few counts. The CDR3 sequence is CASSLGGEGGVIVDEQFF. Written as DNA, the CDR3 is TGCGCCAGCAGCCTGGGAGGGGAAGGGGGAGTCATTGTCGATGAGCAGTTCTTC. The V gene is TRBV5-1, the J gene TRBJ2-1, with D perhaps TRBD2 (7 bases). Per germline, CDR1 SGHRS and CDR2 YFSETQ. The CDR3 extends over 18 amino acids. Trimming left V 4 bases short and J 8 bases short, with 28 bases between.

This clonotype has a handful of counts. Here the CDR3 DNA reads TGCAGCGTCCTAAGGGGACTTGGCACAGATACGCAGTATTTT. This sequence encodes CSVLRGLGTDTQYF. The V and J genes are TRBV29-1 and TRBJ2-3; possibly TRBD2 for D (6 bases). Looked up from germline, CDR1 is SQVTM and CDR2 is ANQGSEA. This CDR3 has 14 amino acids. Trimming shortened V by 6 bases and J by 1 base, and 14 bases separated the two germline ends.

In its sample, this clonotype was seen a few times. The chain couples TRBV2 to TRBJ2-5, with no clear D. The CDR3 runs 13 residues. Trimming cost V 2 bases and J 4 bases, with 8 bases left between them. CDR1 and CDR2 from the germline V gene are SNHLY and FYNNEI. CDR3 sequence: CASSELALETQYF. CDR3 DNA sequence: TGTGCCAGCAGTGAACTCGCTCTAGAGACCCAGTACTTC.

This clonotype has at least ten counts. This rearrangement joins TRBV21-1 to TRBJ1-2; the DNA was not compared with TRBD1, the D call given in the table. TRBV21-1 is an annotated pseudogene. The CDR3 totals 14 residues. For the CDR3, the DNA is TGTGCCAGCAGCAAAGCGCTGCGCCCCTATGGCTACACCTTC. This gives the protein CASSKALRPYGYTF.